Below, 13 T cell receptor beta chains from the same sample are listed, as sequenced in a study of cytomegalovirus exposure and HLA in healthy donors. TCRdb keeps only in-frame clones here, not all; method: immunoSEQ multiplex PCR. The table shows hundreds of thousands of clones, with more than 75% occurring only once. Sequenced material: PBMCs. The source of these receptors is a man younger than 35 in good health and CMV-seropositive.

The V gene is TRBV5-4, the J gene TRBJ1-3; D remains unclear. CDR3 length: 15 residues. Germline lookup yields CDR1 SGHNT and CDR2 YYREEE (reference sequence). Trimming left V 0 bases short and J 1 base short, with 8 bases between. The CDR3 region is CASSLAAGSGNTIYF. The CDR3 nucleotides are TGTGCCAGCAGCTTGGCCGCGGGTTCTGGAAACACCATATATTTT.

The chain links TRBV6-5 to TRBJ2-1; D call uncertain. V shed 0 bases and J shed 5 bases, with 5 bases lying between them. Germline V gives CDR1 MNHEY, CDR2 SVGAGI. The CDR3 runs to 13 residues. CDR3 coding DNA: TGTGCCAGCAGTTACTCGCCAAACAATGAGCAGTTCTTC. Protein: CASSYSPNNEQFF.

This chain joins TRBV7-8 and TRBJ1-3, with 9 positions matching TRBD1. Per the germline V gene, CDR1 is SGHVS and CDR2 is FQNEAQ. The V gene end was trimmed by 3 bases and the J gene end by 8 bases; junction bases not matched to a gene: 8. This CDR3 region has 15 residues. For the CDR3, the DNA is TGTGCCAGCAGCTTTGCCGGGACAGGGCGATACACCATATATTTT. Translating it yields CASSFAGTGRYTIYF.

This rearrangement joins TRBV15 to TRBJ2-7; TRBD2 matches at 9 bases. The CDR3 is 14 amino acids. The germline V gene encodes CDR1 LNHNV and CDR2 YYDKDF (reference sequence). The junction had 2 bases not matched to a gene; V was cut back by 3 bases and J by 2 bases. CDR3 amino acids: CATSRASGAYEQYF. The CDR3 DNA reads as TGTGCCACCAGCAGGGCTAGCGGGGCCTACGAGCAGTACTTC.

In its sample, this clone was seen a few times. Sequence at one end of the junction differs from germline and may be a read error. V gene TRBV6-1 combines with J gene TRBJ2-1; D is undetermined. This CDR3 has 12 residues. Per the germline V gene, CDR1 is MNHNS and CDR2 is SASEGT. The CDR3 sequence is CASSVSGSSWIF. The CDR3 DNA is TGTGCCAGCAGTGTGTCCGGGTCGAGCTGGATCTTC.

The rearrangement links TRBV27 to TRBJ2-7, with D perhaps matching TRBD2 (6 bases). Trimming shortened V by 5 bases and J by 2 bases, and 10 bases separated the two germline ends. There are 13 residues in the CDR3. Germline CDR1 reads MNHEY; CDR2 reads SMNVEV (reference sequence). DNA for the CDR3: TGTGCCAGCAGTCAAGCGGGTACCTACGAGCAGTACTTC. It specifies CASSQAGTYEQYF.

The chain is built from TRBV7-8 and TRBJ2-1; 7 bases agree with TRBD2. V trimming: 4 bases; J trimming: 1 base; junction bases outside the gene matches: 7. The CDR3 is 16 residues long. Germline CDR1 and CDR2: SGHVS and FQNEAQ. The CDR3 sequence is CASSSKRGISYNEQFF. The DNA for the CDR3 is TGTGCCAGCAGCTCCAAGCGGGGTATATCCTACAATGAGCAGTTCTTC.

The rearrangement links TRBV5-1 to TRBJ1-5; TRBD1 agrees at 8 bases. Germline assignment: CDR1 SGHRS and CDR2 YFSETQ. There are 17 residues in the CDR3. The V gene end was trimmed by 4 bases and the J gene end by 6 bases; junction bases not matched to a gene: 15. The CDR3: CASSPRPSTGASQPQHF. CDR3 nucleotide sequence: TGCGCCAGCAGCCCACGCCCGTCGACAGGGGCTAGTCAGCCCCAGCATTTT.

V is TRBV6-5 and J is TRBJ2-3, with 12 nucleotides matching TRBD2. V was pared by 7 bases and J by 8 bases, with 10 bases of the junction left unmatched. The CDR3 runs to 15 residues. Germline CDR1 is MNHEY and CDR2 is SVGAGI. The CDR3 DNA reads as TGTGCCAGCACCTACCTAGCGGGAGGGCTGGCTACGCAGTATTTT. This codes for CASTYLAGGLATQYF.

J is TRBJ1-2 and V is TRBV29-1; unclear D gene. Per the germline V gene, CDR1 is SQVTM and CDR2 is ANQGSEA. Deletions cut 4 bases from V and 4 bases from J, with 7 bases between. The CDR3 runs to 11 residues. CDR3 region: CSVAGSYGYTF. In DNA, the CDR3 is TGCAGCGTTGCAGGTTCCTATGGCTACACCTTC.

J is TRBJ2-3 and V is TRBV11-1; D is unclear. V gave up 2 bases and J gave up 6 bases, with 9 bases separating them. The CDR3 spans 13 residues. Germline CDR1 and CDR2: SGHAT and FQDESV (reference sequence). CDR3 coding DNA: TGTGCCAGCAGCTTAAGGGTTTTGGATACGCAGTATTTT. It is translated as CASSLRVLDTQYF. The full variable domain, rest sourced from reference TRBV11-1 and TRBJ2-3, is EAEVAQSPRYKITEKSQAVAFWCDPISGHATLYWYRQILGQGPELLVQFQDESVVDDSQLPKDRFSAERLKGVDSTLKIQPAELGDSAMYLCASSLRVLDTQYFGPGTRLTVL.

V usage is TRBV6-5 and J usage is TRBJ1-1; 8 nucleotides line up with TRBD1. The CDR3 runs to 13 residues. V was pared by 6 bases and J by 6 bases, with 6 bases of the junction left unmatched. In germline, CDR1 is MNHEY, CDR2 SVGAGI. DNA for the CDR3: TGTGCCAGCAGCGGACAGGGAGCTCCTGAAGCTTTCTTT. Amino acids: CASSGQGAPEAFF.

The chain is built from TRBV15 and TRBJ2-1; no firm D call. With 3 bases removed from V and 2 bases from J, the gap between germline ends came to 11 bases. The germline V gene has CDR1 LNHNV and CDR2 YYDKDF (reference sequence). There are 15 residues in the CDR3. The CDR3 loop reads CATSRMGWPYNEQFF. CDR3 DNA: TGTGCCACCAGCAGGATGGGGTGGCCCTACAATGAGCAGTTCTTC.